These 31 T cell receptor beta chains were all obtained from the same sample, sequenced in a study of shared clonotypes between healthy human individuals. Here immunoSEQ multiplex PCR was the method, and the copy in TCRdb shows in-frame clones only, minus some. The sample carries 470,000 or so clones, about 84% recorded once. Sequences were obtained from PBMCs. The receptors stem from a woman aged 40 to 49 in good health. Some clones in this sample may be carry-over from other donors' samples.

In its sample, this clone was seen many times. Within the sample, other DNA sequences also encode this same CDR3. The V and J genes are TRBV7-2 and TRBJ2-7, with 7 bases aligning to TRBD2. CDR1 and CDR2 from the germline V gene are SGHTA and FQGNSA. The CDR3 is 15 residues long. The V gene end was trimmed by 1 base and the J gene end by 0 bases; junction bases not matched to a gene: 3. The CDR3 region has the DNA TGTGCCAGCAGCTTAGGGGGCGGGAGCTCCTACGAGCAGTACTTC. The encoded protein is CASSLGGGSSYEQYF.

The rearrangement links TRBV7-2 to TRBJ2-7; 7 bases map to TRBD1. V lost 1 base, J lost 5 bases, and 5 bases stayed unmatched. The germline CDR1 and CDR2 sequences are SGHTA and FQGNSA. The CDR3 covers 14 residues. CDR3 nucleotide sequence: TGTGCCAGCAGCTTAGGCGGACAGGCGGACGAGCAGTACTTC. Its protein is CASSLGGQADEQYF.

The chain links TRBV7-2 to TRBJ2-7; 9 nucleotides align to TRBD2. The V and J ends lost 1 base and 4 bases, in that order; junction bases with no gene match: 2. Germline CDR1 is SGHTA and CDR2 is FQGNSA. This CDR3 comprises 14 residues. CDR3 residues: CASSLGREGYEQYF. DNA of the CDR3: TGTGCCAGCAGCTTAGGGCGGGAGGGTTACGAGCAGTACTTC.

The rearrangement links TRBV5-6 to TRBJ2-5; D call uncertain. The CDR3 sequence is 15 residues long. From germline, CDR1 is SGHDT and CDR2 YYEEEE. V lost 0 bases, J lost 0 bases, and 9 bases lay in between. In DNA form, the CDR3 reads TGTGCCAGCAGCTTGGGCTCTGGGAACCAAGAGACCCAGTACTTC. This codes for CASSLGSGNQETQYF.

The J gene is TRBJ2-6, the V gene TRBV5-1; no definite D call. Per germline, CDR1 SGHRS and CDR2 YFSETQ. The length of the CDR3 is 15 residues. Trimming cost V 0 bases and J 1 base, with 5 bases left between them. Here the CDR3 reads CASSLEWSGANVLTF. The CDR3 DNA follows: TGCGCCAGCAGCTTGGAGTGGTCTGGGGCCAACGTCCTGACTTTC.

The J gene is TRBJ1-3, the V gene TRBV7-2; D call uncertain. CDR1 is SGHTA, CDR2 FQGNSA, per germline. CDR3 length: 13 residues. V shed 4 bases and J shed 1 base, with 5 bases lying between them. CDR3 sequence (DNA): TGTGCCAGCAGCTATAGGTCTGGAAACACCATATATTTT. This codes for CASSYRSGNTIYF. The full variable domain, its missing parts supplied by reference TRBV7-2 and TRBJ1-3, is GAGVSQSPSNKVTEKGKDVELRCDPISGHTALYWYRQSLGQGLEFLIYFQGNSAPDKSGLPSDRFSAERTGGSVSTLTIQRTQQEDSAVYLCASSYRSGNTIYFGEGSWLTVV.

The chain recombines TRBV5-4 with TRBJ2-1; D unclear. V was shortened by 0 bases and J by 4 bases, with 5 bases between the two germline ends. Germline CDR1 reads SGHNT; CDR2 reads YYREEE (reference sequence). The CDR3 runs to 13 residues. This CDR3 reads CASSLGKYNEQFF. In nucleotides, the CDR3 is TGTGCCAGCAGCTTGGGCAAGTACAATGAGCAGTTCTTC.

The CDR3, as DNA: TGTGCCTGGAGAGCCCCCGGCGGCCCTTACAATGAGCAGTTCTTC. This encodes CAWRAPGGPYNEQFF. The chain couples TRBV30 to TRBJ2-1; D is undetermined. From germline, CDR1 is GTSNPN and CDR2 SVGIG (reference sequence). The CDR3 is made up of 15 amino acids. Trimming removed 3 bases from V and 4 bases from J, with 16 bases in between.

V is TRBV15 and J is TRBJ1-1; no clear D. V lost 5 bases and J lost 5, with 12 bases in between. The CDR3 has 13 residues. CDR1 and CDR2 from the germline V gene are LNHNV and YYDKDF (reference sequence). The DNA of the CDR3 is TGTGCCACCAGCGAGGGATTAGTGACTGAAGCTTTCTTT. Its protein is CATSEGLVTEAFF.

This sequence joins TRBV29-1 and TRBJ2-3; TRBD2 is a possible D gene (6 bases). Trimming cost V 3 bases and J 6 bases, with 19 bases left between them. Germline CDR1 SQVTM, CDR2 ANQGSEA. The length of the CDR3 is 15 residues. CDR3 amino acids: CSVESRRSAGDTQYF. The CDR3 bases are TGCAGCGTTGAGTCCCGGCGCTCCGCGGGGGATACGCAGTATTTT.

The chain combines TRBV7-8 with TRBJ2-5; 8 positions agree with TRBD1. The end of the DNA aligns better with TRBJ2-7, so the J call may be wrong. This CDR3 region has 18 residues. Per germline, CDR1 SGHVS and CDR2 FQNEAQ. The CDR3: CASRPNPATGAPIYEQYF. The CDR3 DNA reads TGTGCCAGCAGGCCGAACCCGGCGACAGGGGCGCCCATCTACGAGCAGTACTTC.

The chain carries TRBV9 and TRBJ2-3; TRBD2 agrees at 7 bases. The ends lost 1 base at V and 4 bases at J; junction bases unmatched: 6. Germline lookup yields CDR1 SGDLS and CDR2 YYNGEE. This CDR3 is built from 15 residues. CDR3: CASSVRGGSPDTQYF. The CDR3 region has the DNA TGTGCCAGCAGCGTACGGGGCGGGAGCCCAGATACGCAGTATTTT.

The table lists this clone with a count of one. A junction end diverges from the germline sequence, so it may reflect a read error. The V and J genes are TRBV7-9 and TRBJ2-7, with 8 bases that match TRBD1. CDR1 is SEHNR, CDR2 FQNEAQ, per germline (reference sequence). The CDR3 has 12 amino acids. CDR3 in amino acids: CASSREVGTGWF. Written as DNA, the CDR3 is TGTGCCAGCAGCCGAGAGGTGGGGACAGGATGGTTC.

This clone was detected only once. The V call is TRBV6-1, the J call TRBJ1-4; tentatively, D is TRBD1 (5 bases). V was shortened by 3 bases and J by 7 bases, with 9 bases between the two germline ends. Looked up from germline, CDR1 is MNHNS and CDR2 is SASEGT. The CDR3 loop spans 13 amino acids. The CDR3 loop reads CASSEGTFEKLFF. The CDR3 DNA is TGTGCCAGCAGTGAGGGGACTTTTGAAAAACTGTTTTTT.

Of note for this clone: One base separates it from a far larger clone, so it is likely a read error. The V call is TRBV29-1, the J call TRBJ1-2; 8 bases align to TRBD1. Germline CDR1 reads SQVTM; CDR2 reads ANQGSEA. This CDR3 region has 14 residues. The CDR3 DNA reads TGCAGCGTTGAAGATTATAGCAGGGGGCTCGGCTGCACCTTC. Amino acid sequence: CSVEDYSRGLGCTF.

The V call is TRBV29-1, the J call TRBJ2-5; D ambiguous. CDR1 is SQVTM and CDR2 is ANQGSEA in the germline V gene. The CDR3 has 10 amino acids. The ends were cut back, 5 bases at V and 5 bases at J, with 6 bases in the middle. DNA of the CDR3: TGCAGCGTTTCCAAGGAGACCCAGTACTTC. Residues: CSVSKETQYF.

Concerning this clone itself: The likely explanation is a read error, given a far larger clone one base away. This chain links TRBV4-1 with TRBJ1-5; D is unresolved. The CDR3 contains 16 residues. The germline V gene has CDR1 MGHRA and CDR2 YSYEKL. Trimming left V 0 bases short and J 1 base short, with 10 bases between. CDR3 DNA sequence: TGCGCCAGCAGCCAAGATGGAGGTTTGAGCAATCAGCCCCAGCATTTT. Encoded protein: CASSQDGGLSNQPQHF.

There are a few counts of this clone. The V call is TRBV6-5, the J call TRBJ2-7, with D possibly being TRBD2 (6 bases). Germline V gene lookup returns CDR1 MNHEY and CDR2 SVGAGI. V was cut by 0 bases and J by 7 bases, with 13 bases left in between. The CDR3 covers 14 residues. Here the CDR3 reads CASSYSMGGREQYF. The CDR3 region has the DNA TGTGCCAGCAGTTACTCGATGGGGGGTAGGGAGCAGTACTTC.

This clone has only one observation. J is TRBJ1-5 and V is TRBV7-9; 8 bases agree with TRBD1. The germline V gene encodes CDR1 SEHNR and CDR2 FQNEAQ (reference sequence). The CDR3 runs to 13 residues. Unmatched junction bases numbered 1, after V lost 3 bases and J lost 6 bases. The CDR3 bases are TGTGCCAGCAGCTTCGGGACAGGTCAGCCCCAGCATTTT. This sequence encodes CASSFGTGQPQHF.

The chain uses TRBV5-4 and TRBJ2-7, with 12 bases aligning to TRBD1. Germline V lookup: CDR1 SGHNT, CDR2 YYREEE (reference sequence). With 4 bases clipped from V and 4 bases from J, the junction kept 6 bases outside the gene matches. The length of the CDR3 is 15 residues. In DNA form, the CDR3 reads TGTGCCAGCAGCCAAGGGACAGGGGGCTATTACGAGCAGTACTTC. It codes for CASSQGTGGYYEQYF.

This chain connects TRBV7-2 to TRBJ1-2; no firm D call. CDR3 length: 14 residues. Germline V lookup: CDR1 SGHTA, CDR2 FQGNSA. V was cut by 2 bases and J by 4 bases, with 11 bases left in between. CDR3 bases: TGTGCCAGCAGCTTAAATGGTGCAGGCTATGGCTACACCTTC. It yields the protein CASSLNGAGYGYTF.

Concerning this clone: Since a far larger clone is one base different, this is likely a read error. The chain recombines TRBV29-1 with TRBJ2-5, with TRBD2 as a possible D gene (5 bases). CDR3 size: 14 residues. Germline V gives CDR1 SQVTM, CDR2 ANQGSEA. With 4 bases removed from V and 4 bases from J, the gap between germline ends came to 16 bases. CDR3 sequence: CSVGVVGVVETQYF. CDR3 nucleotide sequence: TGCAGCGTTGGGGTAGTGGGAGTGGTAGAGACCCAGTACTTC.

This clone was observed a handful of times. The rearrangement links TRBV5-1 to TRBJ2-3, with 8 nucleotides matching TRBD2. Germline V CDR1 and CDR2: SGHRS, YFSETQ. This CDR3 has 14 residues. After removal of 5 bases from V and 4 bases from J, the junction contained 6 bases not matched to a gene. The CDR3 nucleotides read TGCGCCAGCAGAGACGGGAGGGCTTCAGATACGCAGTATTTT. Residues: CASRDGRASDTQYF. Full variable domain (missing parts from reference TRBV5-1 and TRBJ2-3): KAGVTQTPRYLIKTRGQQVTLSCSPISGHRSVSWYQQTPGQGLQFLFEYFSETQRNKGNFPGRFSGRQFSNSRSEMNVSTLELGDSALYLCASRDGRASDTQYFGPGTRLTVL.

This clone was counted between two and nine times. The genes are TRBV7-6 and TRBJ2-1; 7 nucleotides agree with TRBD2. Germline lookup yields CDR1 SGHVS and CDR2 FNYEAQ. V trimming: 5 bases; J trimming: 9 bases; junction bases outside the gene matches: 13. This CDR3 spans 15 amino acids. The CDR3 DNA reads TGTGCCAGCAGCACGCTAGCGGCCGCGGGGAGTGAGCAGTTCTTC. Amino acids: CASSTLAAAGSEQFF. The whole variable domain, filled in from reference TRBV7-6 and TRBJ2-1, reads GAGVSQSPRYKVTKRGQDVALRCDPISGHVSLYWYRQALGQGPEFLTYFNYEAQQDKSGLPNDRFSAERPEGSISTLTIQRTEQRDSAMYRCASSTLAAAGSEQFFGPGTRLTVL.

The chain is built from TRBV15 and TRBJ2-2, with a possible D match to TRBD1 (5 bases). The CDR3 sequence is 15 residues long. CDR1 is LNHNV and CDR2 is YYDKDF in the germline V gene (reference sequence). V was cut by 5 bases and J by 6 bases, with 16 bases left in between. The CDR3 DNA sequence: TGTGCCACCAGCGTATTCCAGGGTAGATCCGGGGAGCTGTTTTTT. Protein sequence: CATSVFQGRSGELFF.

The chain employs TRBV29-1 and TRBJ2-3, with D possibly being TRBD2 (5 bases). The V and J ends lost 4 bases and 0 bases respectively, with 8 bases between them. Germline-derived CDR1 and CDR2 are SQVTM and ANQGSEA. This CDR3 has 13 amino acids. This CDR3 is CSVAEGSTDTQYF. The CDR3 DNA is TGCAGCGTTGCCGAGGGAAGCACAGATACGCAGTATTTT.

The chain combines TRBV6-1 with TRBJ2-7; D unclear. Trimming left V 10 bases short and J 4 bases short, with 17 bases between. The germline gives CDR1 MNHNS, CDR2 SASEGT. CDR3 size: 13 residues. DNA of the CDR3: TGTGCCACCTCCGGCCTTCCCGGTTACGAGCAGTACTTC. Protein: CATSGLPGYEQYF.

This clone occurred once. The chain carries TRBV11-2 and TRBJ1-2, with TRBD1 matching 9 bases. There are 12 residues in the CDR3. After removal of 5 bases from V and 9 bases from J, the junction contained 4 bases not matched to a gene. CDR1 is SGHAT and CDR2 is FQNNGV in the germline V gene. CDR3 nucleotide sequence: TGTGCCAGCAGCGCCGGGACAGGGAGCTACACCTTC. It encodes CASSAGTGSYTF.

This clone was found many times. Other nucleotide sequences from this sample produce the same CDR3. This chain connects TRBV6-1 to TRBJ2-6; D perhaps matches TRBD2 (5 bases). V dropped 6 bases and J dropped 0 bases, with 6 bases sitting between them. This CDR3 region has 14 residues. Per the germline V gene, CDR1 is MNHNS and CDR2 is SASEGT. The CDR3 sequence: CASSRDSGANVLTF. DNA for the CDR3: TGTGCCAGCAGCCGGGACTCTGGGGCCAACGTCCTGACTTTC.

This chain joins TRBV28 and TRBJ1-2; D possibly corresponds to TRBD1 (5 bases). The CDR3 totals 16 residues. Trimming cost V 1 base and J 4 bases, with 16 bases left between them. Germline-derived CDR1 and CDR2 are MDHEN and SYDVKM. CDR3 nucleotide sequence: TGTGCCAGCAGTTTATTTGGGGGGATCCCTTTCTATGGCTACACCTTC. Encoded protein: CASSLFGGIPFYGYTF.

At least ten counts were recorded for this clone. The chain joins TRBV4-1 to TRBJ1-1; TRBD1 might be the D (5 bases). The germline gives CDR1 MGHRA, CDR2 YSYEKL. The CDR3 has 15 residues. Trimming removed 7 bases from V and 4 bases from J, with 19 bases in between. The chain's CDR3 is CASTAPGPQRTEAFF. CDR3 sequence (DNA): TGCGCCAGCACCGCGCCGGGACCCCAGCGCACTGAAGCTTTCTTT.